Below, 16 T cell receptor beta chains from the same sample are listed, as sequenced in a study of T-cell memory formation after mild COVID-19. TCRdb independently ran MiXCR on the 5' RACE reads; one entry per CDR3 protein. The sample lists 400,000 to 500,000 distinct CDR3 sequences, roughly 18% occurring once. Sample: PBMCs or a T cell subset sorted from them (not recorded which). The receptors derive from a man between 18 and 35 years old who had mild COVID-19 (a few samples of this study predate the infection). Cell type and time point are not known.

This clonotype was seen more than once but under ten times. The chain employs TRBV6-6 and TRBJ2-7, with 11 bases that match TRBD2. There are 17 residues in the CDR3. CDR1 is MNHNY and CDR2 is SVGAGI in the germline V gene (reference sequence). V dropped 0 bases and J dropped 3; count of bases not matched to a gene: 7. The CDR3 DNA reads as TGTGCCAGCAGTTACTCGAGTAGCGGGGGGGAACTCTACGAGCAGTACGTC. Amino acid sequence: CASSYSSSGGELYEQYV.

This clonotype has a handful of counts. V and J are TRBV9 and TRBJ2-3, with 10 bases that match TRBD1. The V segment lost 3 bases and the J segment 5 bases; nucleotides outside the gene matches: 6. Per germline, CDR1 SGDLS and CDR2 YYNGEE. The CDR3 is 15 residues long. CDR3 sequence reads: CASSADRGVIDTQYF. CDR3 in DNA: TGTGCCAGCAGCGCGGACAGGGGGGTGATAGATACGCAGTATTTT.

This chain links TRBV5-1 with TRBJ2-3, with 8 bases aligning to TRBD2. From germline, CDR1 is SGHRS and CDR2 YFSETQ. J gave up 4 bases and V 4 bases, and 5 bases lay outside the gene matches. The CDR3 sequence is 14 residues long. CDR3 bases: TGCGCCAGCAGCCTCGGGAGGGTGTCAGATACGCAGTATTTT. It is translated as CASSLGRVSDTQYF.

The chain joins TRBV10-2 to TRBJ2-6, with D unresolved. The CDR3 consists of 13 residues. V gave up 3 bases and J gave up 3 bases, with 3 bases separating them. Per the germline V gene, CDR1 is WSHSY and CDR2 is SAAADI. Here the CDR3 DNA reads TGCGCCAGCAGTGACGTTGGGGCCAACGTCCTGACTTTC. This encodes CASSDVGANVLTF.

This clonotype was picked up a small number of times. CDR3 DNA sequence: TGTGCCAGCAGTTACCCGAGGGGGCCCTACGAGCAGTACTTC. Its translation: CASSYPRGPYEQYF. The chain joins TRBV6-6 to TRBJ2-7, with 7 bases aligning to TRBD1. There are 14 residues in the CDR3. V was pared by 2 bases and J by 2 bases, with 3 bases of the junction left unmatched. In germline, CDR1 is MNHNY, CDR2 SVGAGI (reference sequence).

The sample holds many counts of this clonotype. The V and J genes are TRBV7-2 and TRBJ2-1, with a tentative D call TRBD1 (6 bases). CDR1 SGHTA and CDR2 FQGNSA come from the germline V gene. V was clipped by 4 bases and J by 8 bases, with 18 bases between them. The CDR3 runs to 15 residues. CDR3 nucleotides: TGTGCCAGCAGCTCCCTTTGGGTGGGGGCCCATGAGCAGTTCTTC. Its translation is CASSSLWVGAHEQFF.

V is TRBV5-1 and J is TRBJ2-2, with a possible D match to TRBD1 (6 bases). Germline V CDR1 and CDR2: SGHRS, YFSETQ. The V and J ends lost 5 bases and 0 bases respectively, with 11 bases between them. CDR3 length equals 15 residues. In DNA, the CDR3 is TGCGCCAGCAGTGGACGGACAGCGAACACCGGGGAGCTGTTTTTT. Translation gives CASSGRTANTGELFF.

This clonotype has more than one count but fewer than ten. The gene calls are TRBV14 and TRBJ2-5, with D perhaps given as TRBD1 or TRBD2 (5 bases each). Germline CDR1 and CDR2: SGHDN and FVKESK. The CDR3 has 16 amino acids. The V and J ends lost 3 bases and 1 base respectively, with 15 bases between them. The CDR3 loop reads CASSQRGHTGQETQYF. As DNA, the CDR3 is TGTGCCAGCAGCCAGAGGGGTCACACCGGCCAAGAGACCCAGTACTTC.

The chain couples TRBV7-2 to TRBJ1-5; perhaps TRBD1 as D (5 bases). Germline CDR1 SGHTA, CDR2 FQGNSA. This CDR3 region has 15 residues. V dropped 1 base and J dropped 2 bases, with 9 bases sitting between them. CDR3 DNA: TGTGCCAGCAGCTTAGGTGGGGGACGCAATCAGCCCCAGCATTTT. Amino acids: CASSLGGGRNQPQHF.

Note on this clonotype: This may stem from a read error, because a much larger clone lies one nucleotide away. The genes are TRBV7-3 and TRBJ2-2; perhaps TRBD2 as D (6 bases). From germline, CDR1 is SGHTA and CDR2 FQGTGA. This CDR3 contains 12 residues. Trimming left V 5 bases short and J 7 bases short, with 8 bases between. CDR3 nucleotides: TGTGCCAGCAGCCCGGGAGACGGGGAGCTGTTTTTT. Its protein product is CASSPGDGELFF.

This clonotype appeared a few times. CDR3 DNA: TGTGCCAGCAGTTGGGGGGTAGAAGGGGCCTCCGAAAAACTGTTTTTT. As protein: CASSWGVEGASEKLFF. The rearrangement joins TRBV12-3 or TRBV12-4 to TRBJ1-4; possible D gene TRBD1, 5 bases. Trimming cost V 4 bases and J 8 bases, with 20 bases left between them. The CDR3 contains 16 residues.

This clonotype came up a few times. The rearrangement uses TRBV4-1 and TRBJ2-3, with D unclear. CDR1 and CDR2 from the germline V gene are MGHRA and YSYEKL. V was pared by 10 bases and J by 6 bases, with 17 bases between. This CDR3 is built from 13 residues. CDR3 sequence (DNA): TGCGCCACCGCCCGAACTCTTGAGGATACGCAGTATTTT. It yields the protein CATARTLEDTQYF.

The CDR3 here is CSVRPGLGRTEAFF. For the CDR3, the DNA is TGCAGCGTTCGTCCCGGACTCGGGAGGACTGAAGCTTTCTTT. The V gene is TRBV29-1, the J gene TRBJ1-1; no definite D call. In germline, CDR1 is SQVTM, CDR2 ANQGSEA. The CDR3 has 14 residues. Trimming removed 5 bases from V and 5 bases from J, with 18 bases in between.

This clonotype appeared many times. The chain couples TRBV7-2 to TRBJ2-3; D is uncertain. The germline V gene encodes CDR1 SGHTA and CDR2 FQGNSA. This CDR3 spans 13 amino acids. The V end lost 1 base, the J end lost 5 bases, and 7 bases lay between the germline ends. The CDR3 region has the DNA TGTGCCAGCAGCTTAGTTATGGGAGATACGCAGTATTTT. This encodes CASSLVMGDTQYF.

This clonotype was observed a handful of times. The chain joins TRBV5-1 to TRBJ2-7; D not resolved. Germline V gives CDR1 SGHRS, CDR2 YFSETQ. V was clipped by 4 bases and J by 0 bases, with 5 bases between them. The CDR3 is 12 residues long. The CDR3 DNA reads TGCGCCAGCAGCAAACCCTCCTACGAGCAGTACTTC. This codes for CASSKPSYEQYF.

This clonotype was observed a handful of times. The gene calls are TRBV20-1 and TRBJ2-5; no firm D call. The CDR3 contains 12 residues. Per germline, CDR1 DFQATT and CDR2 SNEGSKA (reference sequence). V dropped 3 bases and J dropped 3 bases, with 8 bases sitting between them. Here the CDR3 DNA reads TGCAGTGCTAGTACAGAGAAAGAGACCCAGTACTTC. Its translation is CSASTEKETQYF.